These 13 T cell receptor beta chains came from one sample sequenced in a study of cytomegalovirus exposure and HLA in healthy donors. Primers for the PCR totalled 60 Vbeta and 13 Jbeta. Method: immunoSEQ multiplex PCR; TCRdb's copy keeps in-frame clones and lacks some. The sample carries over 130,000 clones, roughly 80% recorded once. The specimen sequenced was PBMCs. Receptor source: a female donor in good health and CMV-seronegative.

This clone was picked up one time. The genes are TRBV30 and TRBJ2-7, with D tentatively TRBD1 (6 bases). The CDR3 has 12 residues. In germline, CDR1 is GTSNPN, CDR2 SVGIG (reference sequence). The V gene lost 0 bases and the J gene lost 5 bases, with 8 bases spanning the gap. The CDR3 protein is CAWSVKGDEQYF. The CDR3 coding sequence is TGTGCCTGGAGTGTAAAGGGGGACGAGCAGTACTTC.

The chain has TRBV4-2 and TRBJ2-2, with TRBD2 matching 9 bases. The germline V gene encodes CDR1 LGHNA and CDR2 YNFKEQ. V trimming: 1 base; J trimming: 0 bases; junction bases outside the gene matches: 6. The CDR3 contains 18 residues. CDR3 DNA: TGTGCCAGCAGCCAAGTAACGTCTAGCGGGACGAACACCGGGGAGCTGTTTTTT. The encoded protein is CASSQVTSSGTNTGELFF.

The chain recombines TRBV25-1 with TRBJ2-1; 7 nucleotides match TRBD2. CDR3 length: 13 amino acids. V lost 5 bases to trimming and J lost 4 bases; unmatched junction nucleotides: 2. CDR1 MGHDK and CDR2 SYGVNS come from the germline V gene. This CDR3 reads CASSQLAYNEQFF. The DNA of the CDR3 is TGTGCCAGCAGTCAACTAGCGTACAATGAGCAGTTCTTC.

V gene TRBV29-1 combines with J gene TRBJ2-3; TRBD2 aligns across 9 bases. The CDR3 runs to 14 residues. The V gene's germline CDR1 is SQVTM and CDR2 ANQGSEA. The J segment lost 2 bases and the V segment lost 4 bases, leaving 4 bases of the junction unmatched. The CDR3 nucleotides read TGCAGCGTTGGAGCGGGAGGACCCACAGATACGCAGTATTTT. Its translation is CSVGAGGPTDTQYF.

The chain carries TRBV27 and TRBJ2-7, with D tentatively TRBD1 (6 bases). The germline V gene has CDR1 MNHEY and CDR2 SMNVEV (reference sequence). The CDR3 totals 14 residues. Trimming took off 1 base at V and 4 bases at J, with 11 bases between the two ends. Here the CDR3 DNA reads TGTGCCAGCAGTTTATGGGGGCCGGGGTACGAGCAGTACTTC. It codes for CASSLWGPGYEQYF.

This clone was recorded a few times. The chain recombines TRBV28 with TRBJ2-7, with 14 nucleotides matching TRBD2. CDR3 size: 15 residues. Germline CDR1 MDHEN, CDR2 SYDVKM. V shed 4 bases, J shed 6 bases, and the junction held 5 bases outside the gene matches. The CDR3 DNA is TGTGCCAGCAGTTCGCGACTAGCGGGAGGGCGCGAGCAGTACTTC. Translating it yields CASSSRLAGGREQYF. The full variable domain, with the rest looked up from reference TRBV28 and TRBJ2-7, is DVKVTQSSRYLVKRTGEKVFLECVQDMDHENMFWYRQDPGLGLRLIYFSYDVKMKEKGDIPEGYSVSREKKERFSLILESASTNQTSMYLCASSSRLAGGREQYFGPGTRLTVT.

This clone has more than one count but fewer than ten. This chain connects TRBV4-1 to TRBJ2-7; D is possibly TRBD2 (5 bases). The length of the CDR3 is 15 residues. The germline V gene has CDR1 MGHRA and CDR2 YSYEKL. Trimming removed 4 bases from V and 6 bases from J, with 19 bases in between. CDR3 bases: TGCGCCAGCAGCCCAGGACTTTTGGCCTTCCCCGAGCAGTACTTC. Translation gives CASSPGLLAFPEQYF.

This chain uses TRBV27 with TRBJ1-5; 9 bases fit TRBD1. Losses at the gene ends were 5 bases for V and 6 bases for J; bases not matched to a gene: 11. The CDR3 spans 16 residues. The germline V gene encodes CDR1 MNHEY and CDR2 SMNVEV (reference sequence). CDR3 sequence (DNA): TGTGCCAGCAGTCCAAGGGACAGGGTCTACGGTCAGCCCCAGCATTTT. It codes for CASSPRDRVYGQPQHF.

The V call is TRBV27, the J call TRBJ2-1, with unresolved D. Germline V gene sequence: CDR1 MNHEY, CDR2 SMNVEV (reference sequence). V was shortened by 4 bases and J by 2 bases, with 9 bases between the two germline ends. The CDR3 extends over 14 amino acids. In DNA, the CDR3 is TGTGCCAGCAGTTCCCCAGGCGCCTACAATGAGCAGTTCTTC. Amino acid sequence: CASSSPGAYNEQFF.

This clone was detected only once. The chain's CDR3 is CAIRGTMNTGELFF. The CDR3 DNA follows: TGTGCCATCAGGGGGACTATGAACACCGGGGAGCTGTTTTTT. The V gene is TRBV10-3, the J gene TRBJ2-2; 7 bases are shared with TRBD2. CDR1 is ENHRY, CDR2 SYGVKD, per germline. Losses at the gene ends were 6 bases for V and 1 base for J; bases not matched to a gene: 2. CDR3 size: 14 residues.

The table lists this clone with a few counts. This rearrangement joins TRBV7-6 to TRBJ2-1; a weak D match, TRBD2 (5 bases). This CDR3 region has 15 residues. Trimming took 2 bases from V and 3 from J, leaving 11 bases between them. In germline, CDR1 is SGHVS, CDR2 FNYEAQ. Here the CDR3 reads CASSLLARLYNEQFF. For the CDR3, the DNA is TGTGCCAGCAGCTTACTAGCCAGACTCTACAATGAGCAGTTCTTC.

The chain recombines TRBV29-1 with TRBJ1-1; 10 nucleotides match TRBD1. CDR3 length: 12 residues. The junction had 3 bases not matched to a gene; V was cut back by 6 bases and J by 5 bases. Per the germline V gene, CDR1 is SQVTM and CDR2 is ANQGSEA. CDR3 loop: CSVDRGQTEAFF. The CDR3 DNA follows: TGCAGCGTCGACAGGGGGCAAACTGAAGCTTTCTTT.

V gene TRBV7-9 combines with J gene TRBJ2-1; D is perhaps TRBD2 (7 bases). The germline gives CDR1 SEHNR, CDR2 FQNEAQ (reference sequence). Trimming removed 4 bases at V and 2 bases at J, with 18 bases between. The CDR3 runs 17 residues. CDR3 amino acids: CASSWGRERYTYNEQFF. The CDR3 nucleotides are TGTGCCAGCAGCTGGGGGCGGGAGCGATACACCTACAATGAGCAGTTCTTC.